The clone carrying this TCR beta chain was detected ten times or more. CDR1 and CDR2 from the germline V gene are MNHEY and SVGAGI. Germline trimming cut 6 bases from V and 4 bases from J; bases unmatched to any gene: 6. This CDR3 has 14 amino acids. One entry per CDR3 protein results from TCRdb running MiXCR on the 5' RACE reads. The table lists roughly 60,000 distinct CDR3 sequences, roughly 10% of them singletons. This entry is derived from a study of neurological immune-mediated disorders. The sequenced sample consisted of PBMCs. The genes are TRBV6-5 and TRBJ1-5; 7 bases fit TRBD1. This sequence was found in a man aged 60 to 75 in good health. CDR3 nucleotides: TGTGCCAGCAGCCCTCAACAGGGGAATCAGCCCCAGCATTTT. Protein product: CASSPQQGNQPQHF.